Described below is a single TCR beta chain sequence and its context. Germline V gene data show CDR1 as MNHNY and CDR2 as SVGAGI (reference sequence). Trimming removed 2 bases from V and 1 base from J, with 11 bases in between. This CDR3 has 15 amino acids. This sample is drawn from a study of blood T cell repertoires in COVID-19. Libraries were prepared by immunoSEQ multiplex PCR; TCRdb keeps only in-frame clonotypes and omits some of them. Here the sample spans about 280,000 clones, roughly 88% being singletons. Sequencing was performed on peripheral blood. The chain joins TRBV6-6 to TRBJ1-1, with D possibly TRBD1 on 5 matching bases. This clonotype was sampled from a man aged 18-30 years with active or convalescent COVID-19. CDR3 in amino acids: CASSYRLTENTEAFF. CDR3 bases: TGTGCCAGCAGTTACCGGTTGACAGAGAACACTGAAGCTTTCTTT.